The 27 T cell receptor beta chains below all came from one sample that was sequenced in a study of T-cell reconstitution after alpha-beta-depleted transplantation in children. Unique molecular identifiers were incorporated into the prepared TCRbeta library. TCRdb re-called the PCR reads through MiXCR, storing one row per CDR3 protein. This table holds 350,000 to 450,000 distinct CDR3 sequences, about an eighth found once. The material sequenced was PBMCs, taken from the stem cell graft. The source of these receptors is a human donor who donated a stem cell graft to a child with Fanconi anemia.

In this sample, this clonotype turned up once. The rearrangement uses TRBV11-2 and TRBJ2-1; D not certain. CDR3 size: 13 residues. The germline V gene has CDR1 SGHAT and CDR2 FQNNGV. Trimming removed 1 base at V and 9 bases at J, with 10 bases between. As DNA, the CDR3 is TGTGCCAGCAGCTTAGTACGATTCGGTGAGCAGTTCTTC. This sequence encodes CASSLVRFGEQFF. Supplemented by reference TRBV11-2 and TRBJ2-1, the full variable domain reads EAGVAQSPRYKIIEKRQSVAFWCNPISGHATLYWYQQILGQGPKLLIQFQNNGVVDDSQLPKDRFSAERLKGVDSTLKIQPAKLEDSAVYLCASSLVRFGEQFFGPGTRLTVL.

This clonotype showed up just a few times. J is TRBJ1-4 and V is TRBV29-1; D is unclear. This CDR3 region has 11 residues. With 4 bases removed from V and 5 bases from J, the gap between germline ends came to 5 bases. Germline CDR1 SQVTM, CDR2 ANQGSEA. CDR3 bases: TGCAGCGTTGGAGAAAATGAAAAACTGTTTTTT. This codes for CSVGENEKLFF.

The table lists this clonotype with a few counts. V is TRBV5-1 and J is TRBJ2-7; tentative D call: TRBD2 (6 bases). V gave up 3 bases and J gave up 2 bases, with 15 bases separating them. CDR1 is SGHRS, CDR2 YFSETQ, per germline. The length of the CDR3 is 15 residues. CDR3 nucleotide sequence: TGCGCCAGCAGCTCCCTGGGGGGACCGACCTACGAGCAGTACTTC. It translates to CASSSLGGPTYEQYF.

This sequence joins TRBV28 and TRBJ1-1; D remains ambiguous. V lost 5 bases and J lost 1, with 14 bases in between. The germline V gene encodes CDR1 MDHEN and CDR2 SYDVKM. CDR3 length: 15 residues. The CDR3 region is CASSRGRRRNTEAFF. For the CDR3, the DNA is TGTGCCAGCAGTCGAGGAAGGCGGCGGAACACTGAAGCTTTCTTT. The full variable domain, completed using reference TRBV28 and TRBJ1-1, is DVKVTQSSRYLVKRTGEKVFLECVQDMDHENMFWYRQDPGLGLRLIYFSYDVKMKEKGDIPEGYSVSREKKERFSLILESASTNQTSMYLCASSRGRRRNTEAFFGQGTRLTVV.

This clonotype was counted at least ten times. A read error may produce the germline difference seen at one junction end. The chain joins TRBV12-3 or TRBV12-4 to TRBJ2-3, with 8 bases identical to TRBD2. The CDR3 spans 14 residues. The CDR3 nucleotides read TGCGCCAGCAGCTTTAGCGGGGGCACAGATACGCAGTATTTT. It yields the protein CASSFSGGTDTQYF.

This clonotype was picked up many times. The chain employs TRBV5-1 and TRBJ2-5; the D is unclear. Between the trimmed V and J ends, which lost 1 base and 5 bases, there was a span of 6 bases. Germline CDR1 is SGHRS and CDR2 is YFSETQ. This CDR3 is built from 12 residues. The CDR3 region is CASSLFDETQYF. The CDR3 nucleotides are TGCGCCAGCAGCTTGTTTGATGAGACCCAGTACTTC.

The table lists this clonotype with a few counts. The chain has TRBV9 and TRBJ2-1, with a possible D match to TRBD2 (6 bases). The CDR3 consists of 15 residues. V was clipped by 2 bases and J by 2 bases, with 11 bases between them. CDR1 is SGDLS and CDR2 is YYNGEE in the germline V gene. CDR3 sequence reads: CASSVRGEPYNEQFF. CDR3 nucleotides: TGTGCCAGCAGCGTCCGCGGGGAGCCCTACAATGAGCAGTTCTTC.

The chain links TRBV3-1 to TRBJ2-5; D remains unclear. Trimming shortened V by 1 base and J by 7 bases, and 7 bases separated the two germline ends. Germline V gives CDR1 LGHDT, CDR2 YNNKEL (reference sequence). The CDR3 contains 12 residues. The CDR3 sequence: CASSQAVGTQYF. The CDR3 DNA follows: TGTGCCAGCAGCCAAGCCGTCGGGACCCAGTACTTC.

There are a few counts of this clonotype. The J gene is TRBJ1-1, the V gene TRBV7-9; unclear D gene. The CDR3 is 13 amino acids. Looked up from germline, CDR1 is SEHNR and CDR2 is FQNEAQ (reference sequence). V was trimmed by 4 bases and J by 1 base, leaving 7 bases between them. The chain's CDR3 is CASSSWENTEAFF. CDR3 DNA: TGTGCCAGCAGCTCATGGGAGAACACTGAAGCTTTCTTT.

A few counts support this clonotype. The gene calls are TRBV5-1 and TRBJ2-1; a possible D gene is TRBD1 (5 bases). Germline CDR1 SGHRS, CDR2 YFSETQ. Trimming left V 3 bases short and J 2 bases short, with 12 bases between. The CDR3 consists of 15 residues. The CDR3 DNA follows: TGCGCCAGCAGCTCGGACAAGCCAACCTACAATGAGCAGTTCTTC. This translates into CASSSDKPTYNEQFF.

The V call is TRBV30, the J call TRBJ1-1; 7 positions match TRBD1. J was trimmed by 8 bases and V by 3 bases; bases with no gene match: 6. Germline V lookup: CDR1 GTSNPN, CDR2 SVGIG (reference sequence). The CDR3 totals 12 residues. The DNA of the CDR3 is TGTGCCTGGAGGGTATTGACAGGGGAAGCTTTCTTT. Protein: CAWRVLTGEAFF.

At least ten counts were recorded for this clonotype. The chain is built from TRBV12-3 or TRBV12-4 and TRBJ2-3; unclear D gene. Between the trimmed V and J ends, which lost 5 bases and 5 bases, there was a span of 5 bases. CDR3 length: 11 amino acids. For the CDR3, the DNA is TGTGCCAGCAGTACACTAGATACGCAGTATTTT. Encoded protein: CASSTLDTQYF.

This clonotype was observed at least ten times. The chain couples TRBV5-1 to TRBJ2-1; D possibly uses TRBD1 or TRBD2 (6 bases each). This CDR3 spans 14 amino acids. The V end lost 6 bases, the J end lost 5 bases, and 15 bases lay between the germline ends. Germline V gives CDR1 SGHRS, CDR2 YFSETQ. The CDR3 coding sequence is TGCGCCAGCAAGGAGGGGGGCCTCAACAATGAGCAGTTCTTC. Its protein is CASKEGGLNNEQFF.

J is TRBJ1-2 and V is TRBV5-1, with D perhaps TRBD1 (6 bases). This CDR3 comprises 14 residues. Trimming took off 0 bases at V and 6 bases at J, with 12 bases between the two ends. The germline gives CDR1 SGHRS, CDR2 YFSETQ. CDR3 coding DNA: TGCGCCAGCAGCTTGGGAGGGGGTTCGAATGGCTACACCTTC. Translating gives CASSLGGGSNGYTF.

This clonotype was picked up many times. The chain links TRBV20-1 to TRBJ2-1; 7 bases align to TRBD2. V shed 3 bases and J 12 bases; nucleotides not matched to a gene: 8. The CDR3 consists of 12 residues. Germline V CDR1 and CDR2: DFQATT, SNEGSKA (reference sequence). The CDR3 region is CSASGGFRGQFF. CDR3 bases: TGCAGTGCTAGCGGGGGGTTCCGTGGGCAGTTCTTC.

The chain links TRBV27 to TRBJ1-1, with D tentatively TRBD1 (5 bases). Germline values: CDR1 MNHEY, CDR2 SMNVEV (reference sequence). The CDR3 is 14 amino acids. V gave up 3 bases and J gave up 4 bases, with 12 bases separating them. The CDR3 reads CASSFTAGLTEAFF. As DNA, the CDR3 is TGTGCCAGCAGTTTCACTGCAGGGCTCACTGAAGCTTTCTTT.

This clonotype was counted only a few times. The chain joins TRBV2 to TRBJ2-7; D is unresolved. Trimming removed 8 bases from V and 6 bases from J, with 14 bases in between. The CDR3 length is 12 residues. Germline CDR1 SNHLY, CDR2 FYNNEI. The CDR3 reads CASLGRLGEQYV. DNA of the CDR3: TGTGCCAGCCTTGGCCGACTGGGCGAGCAGTACGTC.

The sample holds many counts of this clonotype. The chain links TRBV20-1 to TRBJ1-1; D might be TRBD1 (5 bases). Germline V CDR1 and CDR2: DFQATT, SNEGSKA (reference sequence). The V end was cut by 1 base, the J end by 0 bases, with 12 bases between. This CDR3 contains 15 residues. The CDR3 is CSARVPGIMNTEAFF. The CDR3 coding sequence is TGCAGTGCTAGAGTCCCAGGGATCATGAACACTGAAGCTTTCTTT.

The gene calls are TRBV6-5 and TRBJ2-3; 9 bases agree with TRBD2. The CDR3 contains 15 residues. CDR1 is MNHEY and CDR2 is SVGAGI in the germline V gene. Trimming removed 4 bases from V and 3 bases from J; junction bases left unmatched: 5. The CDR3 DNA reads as TGTGCCAGCAGTTTGCTGGGACTAGCAACAGATACGCAGTATTTT. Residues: CASSLLGLATDTQYF.

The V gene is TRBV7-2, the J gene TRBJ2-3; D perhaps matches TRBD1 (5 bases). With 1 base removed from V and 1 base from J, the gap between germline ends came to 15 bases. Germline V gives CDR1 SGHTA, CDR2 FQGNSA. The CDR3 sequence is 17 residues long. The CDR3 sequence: CASSLVSGARGTDTQYF. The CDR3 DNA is TGTGCCAGCAGCTTAGTTTCTGGGGCCAGAGGCACAGATACGCAGTATTTT.

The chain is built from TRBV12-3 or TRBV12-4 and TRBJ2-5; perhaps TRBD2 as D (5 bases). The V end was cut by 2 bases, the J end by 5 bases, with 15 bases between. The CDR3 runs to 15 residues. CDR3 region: CASSLTRPGGETQYF. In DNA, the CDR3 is TGTGCCAGCAGTTTAACCAGGCCCGGCGGGGAGACCCAGTACTTC.

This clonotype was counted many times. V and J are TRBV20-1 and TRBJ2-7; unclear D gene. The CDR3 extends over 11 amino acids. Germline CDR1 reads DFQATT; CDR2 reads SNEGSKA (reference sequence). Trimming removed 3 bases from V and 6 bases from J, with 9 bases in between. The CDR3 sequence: CSARDVGEQYV. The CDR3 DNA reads TGCAGTGCTAGGGACGTTGGCGAGCAGTACGTC.

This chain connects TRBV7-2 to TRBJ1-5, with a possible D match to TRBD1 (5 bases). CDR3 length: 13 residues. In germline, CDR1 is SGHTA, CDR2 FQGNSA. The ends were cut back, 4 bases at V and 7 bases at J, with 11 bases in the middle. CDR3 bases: TGTGCCAGCAGCTCCACAGGATCACAGCCCCAGCATTTT. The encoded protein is CASSSTGSQPQHF.

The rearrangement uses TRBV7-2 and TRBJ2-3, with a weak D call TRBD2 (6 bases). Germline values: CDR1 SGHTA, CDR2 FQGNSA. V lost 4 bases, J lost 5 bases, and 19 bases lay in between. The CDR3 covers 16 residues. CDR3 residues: CASSCLLTRGGDTQYF. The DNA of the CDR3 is TGTGCCAGCAGCTGCCTGCTAACGCGGGGAGGAGATACGCAGTATTTT.

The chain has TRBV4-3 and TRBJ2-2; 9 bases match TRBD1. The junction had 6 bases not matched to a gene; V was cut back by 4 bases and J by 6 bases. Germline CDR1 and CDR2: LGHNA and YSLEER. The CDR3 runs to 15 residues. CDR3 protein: CASSLTWTGAGELFF. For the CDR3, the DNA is TGCGCCAGCAGCCTAACGTGGACAGGGGCCGGGGAGCTGTTTTTT.

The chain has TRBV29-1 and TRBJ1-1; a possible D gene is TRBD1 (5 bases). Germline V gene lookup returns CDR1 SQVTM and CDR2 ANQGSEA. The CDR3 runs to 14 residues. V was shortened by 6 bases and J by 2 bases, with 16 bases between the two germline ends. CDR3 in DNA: TGCAGCGTAACCAACCCGACAGCTAACACTGAAGCTTTCTTT. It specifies CSVTNPTANTEAFF.

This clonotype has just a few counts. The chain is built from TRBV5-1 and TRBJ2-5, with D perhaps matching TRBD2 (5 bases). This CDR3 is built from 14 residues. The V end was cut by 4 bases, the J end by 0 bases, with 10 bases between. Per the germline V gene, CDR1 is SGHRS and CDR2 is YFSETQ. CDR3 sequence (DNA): TGCGCCAGCAGCAGAGGCGGGCACCAAGAGACCCAGTACTTC. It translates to CASSRGGHQETQYF.